This TCR beta chain comes out of a study of shared clonotypes between healthy human individuals. Study-level points and caveats: Incomplete sequencing of sorted subsets was indicated by rarefaction despite large depth. Generally, naive subsets (rather than memory subsets) showed larger estimated richness.

Authors' data handling: ImmunoSEQ junction-only sequences lacked quality scores, so their filtering differed. Sequencing was performed with immunoSEQ multiplex PCR; in TCRdb, only in-frame clones are kept and a portion is missing. The V and J calls and clone size were taken over from that table, and D and trimming were inferred from the DNA. The data show approximately 640,000 clones, roughly 88% seen once. The germline V and J ends were trimmed by 3 bases and 5 bases, with 10 bases remaining between them. This CDR3 region has 13 residues. The germline gives CDR1 MGHRA, CDR2 YSYEKL. Donors included only healthy HIV-negative adults lacking recent acute infections or vaccinations. To note about this clone: The antigen remains unidentified.

The source material was memory CD8+ T cells from PBMCs. As for subset: CD45RO+ cells pooled with CCR7-negative TemRA cells. The clonotype comes from a man younger than 35 in good health. Some clones in this sample may be carry-over from other donors' samples. This chain links TRBV4-1 with TRBJ2-5; D gene ambiguous. The CDR3 nucleotides are TGCGCCAGCAGCCAGACCAGGTCGGAGACCCAGTACTTC. It yields the protein CASSQTRSETQYF.